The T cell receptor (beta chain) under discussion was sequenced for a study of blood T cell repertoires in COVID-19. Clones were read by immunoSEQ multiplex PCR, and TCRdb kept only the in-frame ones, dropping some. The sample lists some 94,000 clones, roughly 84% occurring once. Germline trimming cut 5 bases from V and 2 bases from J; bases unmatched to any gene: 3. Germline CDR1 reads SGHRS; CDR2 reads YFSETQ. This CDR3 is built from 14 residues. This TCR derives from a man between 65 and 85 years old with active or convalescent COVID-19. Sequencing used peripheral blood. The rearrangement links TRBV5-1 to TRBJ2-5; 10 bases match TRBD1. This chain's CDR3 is CASRDRGTQETQYF. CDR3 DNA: TGCGCCAGCAGGGACAGGGGGACACAAGAGACCCAGTACTTC.